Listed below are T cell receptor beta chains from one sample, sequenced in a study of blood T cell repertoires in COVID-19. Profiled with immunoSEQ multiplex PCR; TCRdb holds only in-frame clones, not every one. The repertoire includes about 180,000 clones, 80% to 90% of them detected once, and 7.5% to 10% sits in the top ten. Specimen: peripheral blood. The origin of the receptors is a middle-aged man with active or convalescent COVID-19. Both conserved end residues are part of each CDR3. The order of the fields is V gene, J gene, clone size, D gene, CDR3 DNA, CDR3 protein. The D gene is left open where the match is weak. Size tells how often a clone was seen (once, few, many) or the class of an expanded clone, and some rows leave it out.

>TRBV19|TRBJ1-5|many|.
TGTGCCACCTCCGCGACGGGGAGCAATCAGCCCCAGCATTTT
CATSATGSNQPQHF
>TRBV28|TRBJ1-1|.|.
TGTGCCAGCAGTCCCGTCCGGGGAGGGGGGGACACTGAAGCTTTCTTT
CASSPVRGGGDTEAFF
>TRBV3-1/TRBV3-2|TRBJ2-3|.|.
TGTGCCAGCAGCCCCAGAAGACCAGGGTCAGATACGCAGTATTTT
CASSPRRPGSDTQYF
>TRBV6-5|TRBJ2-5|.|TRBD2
TGTGCCAGCACCTGGACTAGCGGGGAGACCCAGTACTTC
CASTWTSGETQYF
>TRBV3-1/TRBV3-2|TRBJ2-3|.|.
TGTGCCAGCAGCCCTCTTAGCGGCGTTAGCACAGATACGCAGTATTTT
CASSPLSGVSTDTQYF
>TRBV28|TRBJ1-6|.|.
TGTGCCAGCAGTCCCCCTCGGGGGAGAGGGGATAATTCACCCCTCCACTTT
CASSPPRGRGDNSPLHF
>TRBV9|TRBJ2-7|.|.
TGCGCCAGCAGCGTCAGGACAGTACCCACCTACGAGCAGTACTTC
CASSVRTVPTYEQYF
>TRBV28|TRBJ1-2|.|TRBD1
TGTGCCAGCAGTTTACAAGGGACAGGGCGTGGGGGAGTATATGGCTACACCTTC
CASSLQGTGRGGVYGYTF
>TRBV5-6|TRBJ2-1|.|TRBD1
TGTGCCAGCAGCCGGCTTCGGGACAGGGAGGGTGAGCAGTTCTTC
CASSRLRDREGEQFF
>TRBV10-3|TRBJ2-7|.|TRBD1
TGTGCCAGCACCGGGACAGGCTCCTACGAGCAGTACTTC
CASTGTGSYEQYF
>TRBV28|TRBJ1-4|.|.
TGTGCCAGCAACTCGGGGGGTAACATTCGCTCCGAAAAACTGTTTTTT
CASNSGGNIRSEKLFF
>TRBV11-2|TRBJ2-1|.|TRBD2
TGTGCCAGCAGCTTGCAGGTAGCGGGGGGGGTCAATGAGCAGTTCTTC
CASSLQVAGGVNEQFF
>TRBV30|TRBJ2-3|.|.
TGTGCCTGGAGGGCTAGTGCAGATACGCAGTATTTT
CAWRASADTQYF
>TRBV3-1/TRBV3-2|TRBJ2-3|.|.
TGTGCCAGCAGCCAAGAGACGACTAGCACAGATACGCAGTATTTT
CASSQETTSTDTQYF
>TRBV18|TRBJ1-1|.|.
TGTGCCAGCTCACCACTCTTAGGGGTTGACACTGAAGCTTTCTTT
CASSPLLGVDTEAFF
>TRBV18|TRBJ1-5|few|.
TGTGCCAGCTCACCGCAGGGCGATCAGCCCCAGCATTTT
CASSPQGDQPQHF
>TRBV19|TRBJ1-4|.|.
TGTGCCAGTAGTATAGCGAGGACAACTAATGAAAAACTGTTTTTT
CASSIARTTNEKLFF
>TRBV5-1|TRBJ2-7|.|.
TGCGCCAGCAGCTTGGGGACTGCCGAGTCCTACGAGCAGTACTTC
CASSLGTAESYEQYF
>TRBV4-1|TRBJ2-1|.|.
TGCGCCAGCAGCCAAGATATAGGGTTTAGCGGTGAGCAGTTCTTC
CASSQDIGFSGEQFF
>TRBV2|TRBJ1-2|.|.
TGTGCCAGCTCCTCGACAGCCCTGGACACCTTC
CASSSTALDTF
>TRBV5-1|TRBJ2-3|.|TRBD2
TGCGCCACCGGACTAGTCGCAGATACGCAGTATTTT
CATGLVADTQYF
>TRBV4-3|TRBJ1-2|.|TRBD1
TGCGCCAGCAGCCAAGGGGACAGGGTGGGCGGCTACACCTTC
CASSQGDRVGGYTF
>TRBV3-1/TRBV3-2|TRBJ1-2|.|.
TGTGCCAGCAGCCCGGGAGCCACTAACTATGGCTACACCTTC
CASSPGATNYGYTF
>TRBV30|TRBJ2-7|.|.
TGTGCCTGGAGGGTGCTAGTTGACGAGCAGTACTTC
CAWRVLVDEQYF
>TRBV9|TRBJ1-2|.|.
TGTGCCAGCAGCGTAGCAATCAACTATGGCTACACCTTC
CASSVAINYGYTF
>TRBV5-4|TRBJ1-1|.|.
TGTGCCAGCAGTGCACTGTCAGGGACTCATGGGAACACTGAAGCTTTCTTT
CASSALSGTHGNTEAFF
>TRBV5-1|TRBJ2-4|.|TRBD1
TGCGCCAGCAGCGACGGACAGGGCCTAAAAAACATTCAGTACTTC
CASSDGQGLKNIQYF
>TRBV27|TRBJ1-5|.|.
TGTGCCAGCAGTTTATCAGCACAGTTTAGCAATCAGCCCCAGCATTTT
CASSLSAQFSNQPQHF
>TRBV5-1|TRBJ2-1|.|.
TGCGCCAGCAGTCGGACAGCCAACAACAATGAGCAGTTCTTC
CASSRTANNNEQFF
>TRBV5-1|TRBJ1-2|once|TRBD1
TGCGCCAGCAGCTTGGAGGGACAGGGTTCGTATGGCTACACCTTC
CASSLEGQGSYGYTF
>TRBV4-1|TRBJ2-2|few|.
TGCGCCAGCAGCCAAAGGACTAAAAACACCGGGGAGCTGTTTTTT
CASSQRTKNTGELFF
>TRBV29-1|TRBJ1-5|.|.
TGCAGCGCTCTACAGGGTAGCAATCAGCCCCAGCATTTT
CSALQGSNQPQHF
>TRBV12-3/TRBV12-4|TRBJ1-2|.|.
TGTGCCAGCAGATTTACAGGGTTGAGCGGCTACACCTTC
CASRFTGLSGYTF
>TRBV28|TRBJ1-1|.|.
TGTGCCAGCAGTCTCACCGTGACACCGAACACTGAAGCTTTCTTT
CASSLTVTPNTEAFF